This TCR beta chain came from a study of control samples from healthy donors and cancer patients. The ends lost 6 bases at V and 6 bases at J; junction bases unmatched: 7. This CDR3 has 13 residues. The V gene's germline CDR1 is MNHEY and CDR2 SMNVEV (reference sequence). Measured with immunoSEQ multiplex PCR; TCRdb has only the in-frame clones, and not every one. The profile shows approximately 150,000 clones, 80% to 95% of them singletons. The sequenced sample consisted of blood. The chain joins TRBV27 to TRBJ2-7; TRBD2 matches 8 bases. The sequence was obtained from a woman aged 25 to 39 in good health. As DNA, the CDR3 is TGTGCCAGCAGCGGACTAGCCCGTCGCGAGCAGTACTTC. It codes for CASSGLARREQYF.